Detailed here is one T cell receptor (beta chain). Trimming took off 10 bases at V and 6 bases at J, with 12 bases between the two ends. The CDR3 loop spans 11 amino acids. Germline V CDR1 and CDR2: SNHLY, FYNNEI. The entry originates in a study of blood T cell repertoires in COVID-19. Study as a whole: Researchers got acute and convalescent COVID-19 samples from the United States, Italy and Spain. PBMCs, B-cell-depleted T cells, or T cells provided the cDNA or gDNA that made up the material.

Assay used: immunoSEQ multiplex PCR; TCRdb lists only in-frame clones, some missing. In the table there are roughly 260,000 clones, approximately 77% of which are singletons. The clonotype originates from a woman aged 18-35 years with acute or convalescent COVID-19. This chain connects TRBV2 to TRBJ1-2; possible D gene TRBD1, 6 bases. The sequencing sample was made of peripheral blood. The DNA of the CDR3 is TGTGCCACCCACAGGGACCATGGCTACACCTTC. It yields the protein CATHRDHGYTF.